There are many counts of the clone carrying this T cell receptor beta chain. What it binds is unknown. This sample was taken from a study of molecular identifiers for immune sequencing clone quantification. Whole-study results and caveats: Spiked Jurkat TCR RNA from one cell was reportedly detectable among about a million naive cells.

TCRdb re-derived calls from the PCR reads in MiXCR, one entry per CDR3 protein. The sample holds under 600,000 distinct CDR3 sequences, about 20% seen once. This TCR derives from a human donor in good health. Some libraries in this study had Jurkat cell RNA spiked in. The sample consisted of naive CD8+ T cells from blood, with Jurkat cell RNA spiked in. As for subset: FACS-sorted CD8+CD4-CCR7+CD45RA+ naive T cells.

The DNA for the CDR3 is TGTGCCAGCAGCTCGTCGACAGGTTATGAGACCCAGTACTTC. Translated, it gives CASSSSTGYETQYF. The V and J genes are TRBV7-2 and TRBJ2-5, with D tentatively TRBD1 (6 bases). Germline lookup yields CDR1 SGHTA and CDR2 FQGNSA. Deletions cut 4 bases from V and 5 bases from J, with 14 bases between. The CDR3 is 14 residues long.